What follows are 30 T cell receptor beta chains derived from one specimen sequenced in a study of cytomegalovirus exposure and HLA in healthy donors. PCR was performed using 60 Vbeta and 13 Jbeta primers. Generated by immunoSEQ multiplex PCR, the TCRdb table keeps only in-frame clones and is missing some. This sample has some 110,000 clones; over 60% occur once, and the top ten carry about 6%. What was sequenced was PBMCs. All receptors come from a woman in her fifties or sixties in good health and CMV-seropositive.

This chain connects TRBV10-3 to TRBJ1-2, with a weak D call TRBD1 (6 bases). V lost 0 bases and J 4 bases, leaving 12 bases between the germline ends. CDR3 length: 15 amino acids. Germline V lookup: CDR1 ENHRY, CDR2 SYGVKD. The CDR3 reads CAISESGGAIYGYTF. The CDR3 DNA reads as TGTGCCATCAGTGAGTCGGGGGGGGCTATCTATGGCTACACCTTC.

The chain joins TRBV6-1 to TRBJ1-1, with TRBD1 as a possible D gene (5 bases). This CDR3 is 14 amino acids long. In germline, CDR1 is MNHNS, CDR2 SASEGT. Trimming took off 4 bases at V and 11 bases at J, with 20 bases between the two ends. CDR3 sequence: CASSAQGGARGAFF. CDR3 DNA sequence: TGTGCCAGCAGTGCCCAGGGAGGGGCCCGGGGGGCTTTCTTT.

V gene TRBV5-1 combines with J gene TRBJ2-5; TRBD2 agrees at 10 bases. The CDR3 spans 15 residues. The junction had 8 bases not matched to a gene; V was cut back by 4 bases and J by 5 bases. Germline values: CDR1 SGHRS, CDR2 YFSETQ. The CDR3 nucleotides read TGCGCCAGCAGCACCGTAGCGGGGGGCACGGAGACCCAGTACTTC. Its translation: CASSTVAGGTETQYF.

This chain connects TRBV5-4 to TRBJ2-1; 7 bases agree with TRBD2. The CDR3 loop spans 17 amino acids. CDR1 SGHNT and CDR2 YYREEE come from the germline V gene (reference sequence). V lost 0 bases and J lost 7; bases outside the gene matches: 13. CDR3 protein: CASSLGIGTTGQNEQFF. CDR3 sequence (DNA): TGTGCCAGCAGCTTGGGTATCGGGACTACGGGTCAAAATGAGCAGTTCTTC.

The chain links TRBV2 to TRBJ1-6; 10 bases agree with TRBD1. Germline trimming cut 8 bases from V and 10 bases from J; bases unmatched to any gene: 5. CDR1 SNHLY and CDR2 FYNNEI come from the germline V gene. The CDR3 has 13 residues. CDR3 in amino acids: CASLGQGNSPLHF. In nucleotides, the CDR3 is TGTGCCAGCTTGGGACAGGGGAACTCACCCCTCCACTTT.

The rearrangement joins TRBV5-1 to TRBJ2-5, with TRBD1 identical over 8 bases. V was clipped by 3 bases and J by 11 bases; unmatched bases: 12. The CDR3 covers 14 residues. The germline V gene has CDR1 SGHRS and CDR2 YFSETQ. The CDR3 DNA reads as TGCGCCAGCAGCTCAGGACAGGGTAGGAGAGAGCAGTACTTC. Its translation is CASSSGQGRREQYF.

The chain joins TRBV30 to TRBJ1-3; possible D gene TRBD1, 6 bases. CDR1 and CDR2 (germline): GTSNPN, SVGIG (reference sequence). V lost 0 bases and J 2 bases, leaving 11 bases between the germline ends. This CDR3 region has 15 residues. CDR3 DNA sequence: TGTGCCTGGAGTGTAGGGGGGGAGACTGGAAACACCATATATTTT. It yields the protein CAWSVGGETGNTIYF.

This clone appeared a few times. The J gene is TRBJ2-7, the V gene TRBV7-3; 12 bases are a match to TRBD2. V dropped 5 bases and J dropped 2; count of bases not matched to a gene: 16. Germline CDR1 reads SGHTA; CDR2 reads FQGTGA. The CDR3 covers 19 residues. For the CDR3, the DNA is TGTGCCAGCAGCCCTTTTCGGCTAGCGGGGGGGTTTTCCACCTACGAGCAGTACTTC. Its translation is CASSPFRLAGGFSTYEQYF. The variable domain in full, completed from reference TRBV7-3 and TRBJ2-7, reads GAGVSQTPSNKVTEKGKYVELRCDPISGHTALYWYRQSLGQGPEFLIYFQGTGAADDSGLPNDRFFAVRPEGSVSTLKIQRTERGDSAVYLCASSPFRLAGGFSTYEQYFGPGTRLTVT.

This rearrangement joins TRBV19 to TRBJ2-2; a weak D match, TRBD2 (6 bases). Germline V gene data show CDR1 as LNHDA and CDR2 as SQIVND (reference sequence). Trimming took 0 bases from V and 7 from J, leaving 15 bases between them. The CDR3 sequence is 16 residues long. The CDR3 DNA reads as TGTGCCAGTAGTATAGAAGGCGGGGTCCGGGTCGGGGAGCTGTTTTTT. This encodes CASSIEGGVRVGELFF.

The V gene is TRBV9, the J gene TRBJ1-6; a weak D match, TRBD1 (5 bases). V lost 5 bases, J lost 0 bases, and 15 bases lay in between. The CDR3 is 17 residues long. In germline, CDR1 is SGDLS, CDR2 YYNGEE. CDR3 sequence reads: CASSKEGSSSYNSPLHF. CDR3 in DNA: TGTGCCAGCAGTAAGGAGGGGTCTAGCTCCTATAATTCACCCCTCCACTTT.

The table lists this clone with a few counts. V and J are TRBV4-1 and TRBJ1-1, with no clear D. Germline CDR1 reads MGHRA; CDR2 reads YSYEKL. V lost 2 bases and J 5 bases, leaving 15 bases between the germline ends. The CDR3 covers 15 residues. CDR3 sequence: CASSQILNRETEAFF. The CDR3 DNA sequence: TGCGCCAGCAGCCAAATCCTAAATAGGGAGACTGAAGCTTTCTTT.

The J gene is TRBJ1-1, the V gene TRBV19; D possibly corresponds to TRBD1 (6 bases). V was clipped by 6 bases and J by 4 bases, with 15 bases between them. The V gene's germline CDR1 is LNHDA and CDR2 SQIVND (reference sequence). The CDR3 is 14 amino acids. The CDR3 DNA follows: TGTGCCAGTAGCAATACAGGGTTATTCACTGAAGCTTTCTTT. Its translation: CASSNTGLFTEAFF.

This clone was detected only once. The V gene is TRBV6-1, the J gene TRBJ1-2; D gene unclear. V lost 0 bases and J lost 4, with 12 bases in between. CDR3 length: 15 residues. Germline V lookup: CDR1 MNHNS, CDR2 SASEGT. CDR3 sequence: CASSEAAPGGYGYTF. In DNA, the CDR3 is TGTGCCAGCAGTGAAGCGGCTCCTGGAGGCTATGGCTACACCTTC.

The chain links TRBV19 to TRBJ2-7; 8 bases map to TRBD2. Germline CDR1 is LNHDA and CDR2 is SQIVND (reference sequence). With V trimmed by 1 base and J by 4 bases, 3 bases remained unmatched. The CDR3 runs to 14 residues. The CDR3 region is CASSIAGGPYEQYF. CDR3 in DNA: TGTGCCAGTAGTATAGCGGGGGGGCCTTACGAGCAGTACTTC. Drawing the rest from reference TRBV19 and TRBJ2-7, the complete variable domain is DGGITQSPKYLFRKEGQNVTLSCEQNLNHDAMYWYRQDPGQGLRLIYYSQIVNDFQKGDIAEGYSVSREKKESFPLTVTSAQKNPTAFYLCASSIAGGPYEQYFGPGTRLTVT.

This chain uses TRBV5-4 with TRBJ1-1, with 8 bases matching TRBD1. The V and J ends lost 0 bases and 6 bases, in that order; junction bases with no gene match: 4. Per the germline V gene, CDR1 is SGHNT and CDR2 is YYREEE (reference sequence). The CDR3 has 14 residues. CDR3 sequence reads: CASSLGQGRSEAFF. The CDR3 DNA reads as TGTGCCAGCAGCTTGGGACAGGGGAGGTCTGAAGCTTTCTTT.

V is TRBV5-4 and J is TRBJ1-4, with 8 bases that match TRBD1. Losses at the gene ends were 4 bases for V and 6 bases for J; bases not matched to a gene: 8. CDR3 size: 15 residues. CDR1 is SGHNT, CDR2 YYREEE, per germline (reference sequence). The CDR3 sequence is CASSVNRGSDEKLFF. CDR3 coding DNA: TGTGCCAGCAGCGTTAACAGGGGGTCCGATGAAAAACTGTTTTTT.

This clone is a singleton in its sample. The V and J genes are TRBV19 and TRBJ2-3; weak D call: TRBD1 (6 bases). Deletions cut 4 bases from V and 0 bases from J, with 11 bases between. This CDR3 has 15 amino acids. Germline V lookup: CDR1 LNHDA, CDR2 SQIVND (reference sequence). The CDR3: CASSTRGASTDTQYF. The CDR3 DNA sequence: TGTGCCAGTAGTACCAGGGGAGCTAGCACAGATACGCAGTATTTT.

DNA for the CDR3: TGCGCCAGCAGCCAAATTAGAGGGGGAACTGGGGCCAACGTCCTGACTTTC. The encoded protein is CASSQIRGGTGANVLTF. V and J are TRBV4-1 and TRBJ2-6; a weak D match, TRBD1 (6 bases). Between the trimmed V and J ends, which lost 2 bases and 2 bases, there was a span of 13 bases. The CDR3 sequence is 17 residues long. CDR1 is MGHRA, CDR2 YSYEKL, per germline.

The chain recombines TRBV6-5 with TRBJ2-7; TRBD1 might be the D (5 bases). V was shortened by 0 bases and J by 0 bases, with 12 bases between the two germline ends. The CDR3 extends over 16 amino acids. CDR1 and CDR2 from the germline V gene are MNHEY and SVGAGI. CDR3 DNA: TGTGCCAGCAGTTACTCGACTGGGGCTAGCTCCTACGAGCAGTACTTC. It encodes CASSYSTGASSYEQYF.

This clone has only a few counts. CDR3 in amino acids: CASSYSGTMNSPLHF. The DNA of the CDR3 is TGTGCCAGCAGTTACTCAGGGACAATGAATTCACCCCTCCACTTT. The rearrangement links TRBV6-6 to TRBJ1-6; the D gene is possibly TRBD1 (6 bases). This CDR3 contains 15 residues. The germline V gene has CDR1 MNHNY and CDR2 SVGAGI (reference sequence). Trimming took 0 bases from V and 7 from J, leaving 10 bases between them.

As concerns this clone: Its ends do not fully match the called genes, so a read error is possible. The V and J genes are TRBV7-7 and TRBJ2-7; the match to TRBD2 covers 10 bases. The CDR3 runs to 15 residues. Germline assignment: CDR1 SSHAT and CDR2 FNYEAQ (reference sequence). This CDR3 is CASSPGLAASYEQYF. As DNA, the CDR3 is TGTGCTAGCAGCCCCGGACTAGCGGCCTCCTACGAGCAGTACTTC.

This clone turned up a few times. The chain recombines TRBV2 with TRBJ2-3; D is perhaps TRBD2 (6 bases). V gave up 8 bases and J gave up 2 bases, with 11 bases separating them. There are 13 residues in the CDR3. Germline CDR1 is SNHLY and CDR2 is FYNNEI. The CDR3 DNA is TGTGCCAGCGCGGGGACGTTCACAGATACGCAGTATTTT. Its protein is CASAGTFTDTQYF.

This sequence joins TRBV5-1 and TRBJ2-3; weak D call: TRBD2 (5 bases). Germline CDR1 SGHRS, CDR2 YFSETQ. Trimming left V 7 bases short and J 0 bases short, with 15 bases between. The CDR3 runs to 15 residues. The CDR3 region is CASSKEGLSTDTQYF. DNA of the CDR3: TGCGCCAGCTCGAAAGAAGGACTGAGCACAGATACGCAGTATTTT.

Only one count was recorded for this clone. The V call is TRBV5-1, the J call TRBJ2-1; no reliable D call. There are 15 residues in the CDR3. Germline loops: CDR1 SGHRS, CDR2 YFSETQ. V gave up 1 base and J gave up 0 bases, with 8 bases separating them. CDR3 residues: CASSLYASSYNEQFF. DNA for the CDR3: TGCGCCAGCAGCTTGTATGCCAGCTCCTACAATGAGCAGTTCTTC.

The chain carries TRBV6-6 and TRBJ2-4; 8 bases match TRBD1. The CDR3 length is 15 residues. V lost 6 bases and J lost 4; bases outside the gene matches: 8. Germline V CDR1 and CDR2: MNHNY, SVGAGI (reference sequence). The CDR3 DNA is TGTGCCAGCAGCCCTGGACAGGGTATAAAAAACATTCAGTACTTC. Protein: CASSPGQGIKNIQYF.

The chain recombines TRBV30 with TRBJ2-3; TRBD1 might be the D (6 bases). V was cut by 1 base and J by 1 base, with 9 bases left in between. The germline CDR1 and CDR2 sequences are GTSNPN and SVGIG (reference sequence). The CDR3 runs 14 residues. The CDR3 loop reads CAWSAGAGTDTQYF. The CDR3 nucleotides are TGTGCCTGGAGTGCAGGGGCCGGCACAGATACGCAGTATTTT.

The chain combines TRBV18 with TRBJ1-1; D is possibly TRBD1 (6 bases). Germline loops: CDR1 KGHSH, CDR2 LQKENI. This CDR3 contains 12 residues. V lost 1 base, J lost 10 bases, and 10 bases lay in between. Here the CDR3 reads CASSPQGERAFF. The CDR3 nucleotides are TGTGCCAGCTCACCACAGGGGGAGAGAGCTTTCTTT.

The V and J genes are TRBV6-6 and TRBJ1-1; 7 bases match TRBD1. In germline, CDR1 is MNHNY, CDR2 SVGAGI (reference sequence). This CDR3 is built from 15 residues. J lost 1 base, V lost 2 bases, and 4 bases had no gene match. CDR3 protein: CASSYVGQTNTEAFF. CDR3 in DNA: TGTGCCAGCAGTTACGTGGGACAGACGAACACTGAAGCTTTCTTT.

This sequence joins TRBV5-4 and TRBJ1-6; 7 bases align to TRBD1. The junction had 7 bases not matched to a gene; V was cut back by 4 bases and J by 6 bases. The CDR3 spans 15 residues. From germline, CDR1 is SGHNT and CDR2 YYREEE (reference sequence). The CDR3: CASSGAGQVNSPLHF. In nucleotides, the CDR3 is TGTGCCAGCAGCGGAGCCGGACAGGTTAATTCACCCCTCCACTTT.

V and J are TRBV9 and TRBJ2-3, with 7 nucleotides matching TRBD2. This CDR3 has 16 residues. Germline CDR1 is SGDLS and CDR2 is YYNGEE. The V and J ends lost 3 bases and 0 bases, in that order; junction bases with no gene match: 7. CDR3 bases: TGTGCCAGCAGCGAGAACTGGGGGGGGAGCACAGATACGCAGTATTTT. It specifies CASSENWGGSTDTQYF.